A single sample is the source of the 30 T cell receptor beta chains below, sequenced in a study of blood T cell repertoires in COVID-19. Profiled with immunoSEQ multiplex PCR; TCRdb holds only in-frame clones, not every one. The sample comprises 51,000 or so clones, 70% to 90% of which are singletons, and over 10% rests with the top ten. Sequenced: peripheral blood. The receptors stem from an older man with acute or convalescent COVID-19.

The gene calls are TRBV21-1 and TRBJ1-3; TRBD1 reflects the table's D call only, with no check against the DNA. TRBV21-1 is a pseudogene segment. This CDR3 contains 14 residues. CDR3 region: CASSTTGFTNTIYF. In DNA form, the CDR3 reads TGTGCCAGCAGCACAACAGGGTTTACGAACACCATATATTTT.

The V call is TRBV3-1 (or the pseudogene TRBV3-2), the J call TRBJ2-7; the D is unclear. This CDR3 has 12 residues. V dropped 3 bases and J dropped 4 bases, with 7 bases sitting between them. Germline V CDR1 and CDR2: LGHDT, YNNKEL (reference sequence). CDR3 loop: CASSHQEYEQYF. The CDR3 region has the DNA TGTGCCAGCAGCCATCAAGAGTACGAGCAGTACTTC.

The V gene is TRBV3-1 (or the pseudogene TRBV3-2), the J gene TRBJ2-5; D is uncertain. Trimming removed 3 bases at V and 1 base at J, with 6 bases between. This CDR3 contains 13 residues. The germline V gene encodes CDR1 LGHDT and CDR2 YNNKEL (reference sequence). The CDR3 nucleotides are TGTGCCAGCAGCCACACAGCCCAAGAGACCCAGTACTTC. As protein: CASSHTAQETQYF.

The V and J genes are TRBV19 and TRBJ1-5; a possible D gene is TRBD1 (6 bases). Germline loops: CDR1 LNHDA, CDR2 SQIVND (reference sequence). This CDR3 is built from 12 residues. The V gene lost 8 bases and the J gene lost 6 bases, with 11 bases spanning the gap. The CDR3 region has the DNA TGTGCCAGTCAGGGGTTGGGTCAGCCCCAGCATTTT. Its translation: CASQGLGQPQHF. Looking up the rest from reference TRBV19 and TRBJ1-5 gives the full variable domain: DGGITQSPKYLFRKEGQNVTLSCEQNLNHDAMYWYRQDPGQGLRLIYYSQIVNDFQKGDIAEGYSVSREKKESFPLTVTSAQKNPTAFYLCASQGLGQPQHFGDGTRLSIL.

This chain links TRBV5-1 with TRBJ1-6; D uncertain. This CDR3 contains 12 residues. V was cut by 4 bases and J by 14 bases, with 13 bases left in between. Germline V lookup: CDR1 SGHRS, CDR2 YFSETQ. Here the CDR3 reads CASSLDQETLHF. The CDR3 nucleotides read TGCGCCAGCAGCCTCGACCAGGAAACCCTCCACTTT.

V gene TRBV5-1 combines with J gene TRBJ2-5, with D maybe TRBD2 (5 bases). V lost 0 bases to trimming and J lost 5 bases, with 17 bases between them. The CDR3 sequence is 16 residues long. Germline values: CDR1 SGHRS, CDR2 YFSETQ. For the CDR3, the DNA is TGCGCCAGCAGCTTGGCCCCCAGTGTTTCGGGGGAGACCCAGTACTTC. This encodes CASSLAPSVSGETQYF.

CDR3 coding DNA: TGTGCCAGCAGCTTGAGGACAGGGGGGATGTACGAGCAGTACTTC. This gives the protein CASSLRTGGMYEQYF. The rearrangement links TRBV5-4 to TRBJ2-7; 10 positions match TRBD1. Germline CDR1 reads SGHNT; CDR2 reads YYREEE (reference sequence). Trimming took 1 base from V and 4 from J; bases not matched to a gene: 5. The CDR3 has 15 residues.

This chain uses TRBV6-5 with TRBJ2-5; D may be TRBD2 (6 bases). Germline values: CDR1 MNHEY, CDR2 SVGAGI. Trimming cost V 6 bases and J 5 bases, with 10 bases left between them. CDR3 length: 12 residues. The DNA of the CDR3 is TGTGCCAGCAGCCGCCGGGGGGAGACCCAGTACTTC. Its protein product is CASSRRGETQYF.

This chain uses TRBV28 with TRBJ1-5, with 9 bases aligning to TRBD1. The CDR3 is 16 residues long. V lost 5 bases and J lost 6; bases outside the gene matches: 11. CDR1 MDHEN and CDR2 SYDVKM come from the germline V gene. The CDR3 sequence: CASSPPRQGGGQPQHF. The CDR3 coding sequence is TGTGCCAGCAGTCCCCCTCGACAGGGGGGTGGTCAGCCCCAGCATTTT.

This clone was seen only a few times. V gene TRBV18 combines with J gene TRBJ1-1, with a possible D match to TRBD1 (5 bases). In germline, CDR1 is KGHSH, CDR2 LQKENI. The ends were cut back, 8 bases at V and 2 bases at J, with 12 bases in the middle. This CDR3 is built from 13 residues. The CDR3 protein is CASIRGGNTEAFF. The CDR3 DNA sequence: TGTGCCAGCATAAGGGGAGGCAACACTGAAGCTTTCTTT.

This chain connects TRBV19 to TRBJ1-4; TRBD1 aligns across 9 bases. Germline loops: CDR1 LNHDA, CDR2 SQIVND (reference sequence). Trimming cost V 1 base and J 9 bases; bases outside gene matches: 9. The CDR3 covers 16 residues. This CDR3 reads CASSIGPGQGVKKLFF. CDR3 nucleotides: TGTGCCAGTAGTATAGGCCCGGGACAGGGTGTCAAAAAACTGTTTTTT.

The chain is built from TRBV7-9 and TRBJ2-7; D ambiguous. Trimming shortened V by 0 bases and J by 5 bases, and 8 bases separated the two germline ends. The CDR3 is 13 amino acids. CDR1 is SEHNR and CDR2 is FQNEAQ in the germline V gene (reference sequence). In DNA, the CDR3 is TGTGCCAGCAGCTTAGCGCGCTCTAACGAGCAGTACTTC. Protein: CASSLARSNEQYF.

CDR3 sequence (DNA): TGCGCCAGCAGCTTGGGACGGGCAGGGCTCTATGGCTACACCTTC. This gives the protein CASSLGRAGLYGYTF. The J gene is TRBJ1-2, the V gene TRBV5-1, with D tentatively TRBD1 (5 bases). CDR3 length: 15 amino acids. V dropped 0 bases and J dropped 4 bases, with 13 bases sitting between them. Germline loops: CDR1 SGHRS, CDR2 YFSETQ.

The V call is TRBV18, the J call TRBJ1-1, with TRBD1 identical over 7 bases. CDR3 length: 15 residues. V lost 3 bases, J lost 1 base, and 5 bases stayed unmatched. Germline V gene lookup returns CDR1 KGHSH and CDR2 LQKENI. CDR3 region: CASSPRQGTNTEAFF. The CDR3 region has the DNA TGTGCCAGCTCACCCCGACAGGGTACGAACACTGAAGCTTTCTTT.

The chain employs TRBV2 and TRBJ2-1, with TRBD1 matching 9 bases. In germline, CDR1 is SNHLY, CDR2 FYNNEI. The CDR3 consists of 15 residues. V trimming: 8 bases; J trimming: 3 bases; junction bases outside the gene matches: 8. CDR3: CASQSRTGDYNEQFF. CDR3 DNA sequence: TGTGCCAGCCAGTCCCGGACAGGGGACTACAATGAGCAGTTCTTC.

V gene TRBV18 combines with J gene TRBJ1-1; possibly TRBD1 for D (5 bases). The germline CDR1 and CDR2 sequences are KGHSH and LQKENI. Trimming stripped 1 base from V and 1 base from J, with 13 bases between. This CDR3 spans 16 amino acids. CDR3 DNA: TGTGCCAGCTCACCACTGTCGCAGGGAGGGAACACTGAAGCTTTCTTT. As protein: CASSPLSQGGNTEAFF.

The chain couples TRBV12-3 or TRBV12-4 to TRBJ2-2; D unresolved. Deletions cut 6 bases from V and 0 bases from J, with 5 bases between. This CDR3 comprises 13 residues. This CDR3 reads CASSVTNTGELFF. CDR3 DNA sequence: TGTGCCAGCAGCGTAACGAACACCGGGGAGCTGTTTTTT.

The V call is TRBV5-1, the J call TRBJ1-2, with TRBD1 as a possible D gene (5 bases). The CDR3 has 14 amino acids. Germline V gives CDR1 SGHRS, CDR2 YFSETQ. V was shortened by 7 bases and J by 6 bases, with 19 bases between the two germline ends. The CDR3 reads CASRQNPQENGYTF. The DNA for the CDR3 is TGCGCCAGCCGGCAGAACCCACAGGAAAATGGCTACACCTTC.

The V call is TRBV19, the J call TRBJ1-2; D gene uncertain. The CDR3 has 15 residues. V was cut by 4 bases and J by 0 bases, with 12 bases left in between. CDR1 is LNHDA, CDR2 SQIVND, per germline (reference sequence). The CDR3 reads CASSTRRGANYGYTF. The CDR3 DNA sequence: TGTGCCAGTAGTACACGACGGGGAGCTAACTATGGCTACACCTTC.

V usage is TRBV6-1 and J usage is TRBJ2-5, with TRBD2 matching 7 bases. The CDR3 runs to 14 residues. The V segment lost 2 bases and the J segment 4 bases; nucleotides outside the gene matches: 4. Per germline, CDR1 MNHNS and CDR2 SASEGT. The CDR3 loop reads CASSESGRGETQYF. CDR3 sequence (DNA): TGTGCCAGCAGTGAATCAGGGAGGGGAGAGACCCAGTACTTC.

V usage is TRBV27 and J usage is TRBJ1-4; no clear D gene. CDR1 is MNHEY and CDR2 is SMNVEV in the germline V gene (reference sequence). The CDR3 runs to 13 residues. Trimming shortened V by 6 bases and J by 5 bases, and 10 bases separated the two germline ends. CDR3 coding DNA: TGTGCCAGCAGGGGCAGAAGAAATGAAAAACTGTTTTTT. Amino acid sequence: CASRGRRNEKLFF.

The CDR3, as DNA: TGTGCCAGTAGATGGGACAGTAGCAATCAGCCCCAGCATTTT. Residues: CASRWDSSNQPQHF. The chain has TRBV19 and TRBJ1-5, with 7 bases lining up with TRBD1. The CDR3 loop spans 14 amino acids. Germline CDR1 and CDR2: LNHDA and SQIVND (reference sequence). V dropped 6 bases and J dropped 0; count of bases not matched to a gene: 2.

The J gene is TRBJ1-4, the V gene TRBV5-4, with TRBD1 identical over 8 bases. The germline CDR1 and CDR2 sequences are SGHNT and YYREEE (reference sequence). The length of the CDR3 is 15 residues. V shed 4 bases, J shed 7 bases, and the junction held 9 bases outside the gene matches. The CDR3 DNA reads as TGTGCCAGCAGCCTTAGCAGGGGGCCTAGTGAAAAACTGTTTTTT. Its translation: CASSLSRGPSEKLFF.

V gene TRBV28 combines with J gene TRBJ1-2; 7 bases align to TRBD1. Germline V gene sequence: CDR1 MDHEN, CDR2 SYDVKM. The CDR3 has 16 residues. The trim removed 7 bases at V and 6 bases at J, leaving 17 bases unmatched. This CDR3 reads CASNSVGVRGDNGYTF. The CDR3 coding sequence is TGTGCCAGCAACTCGGTGGGGGTCAGGGGGGATAATGGCTACACCTTC.

Worth noting for this clone: Other nucleotide sequences from this sample produce the same CDR3. The chain employs TRBV5-1 and TRBJ1-5, with D unresolved. The CDR3 is 14 residues long. Germline CDR1 SGHRS, CDR2 YFSETQ. The germline V and J ends were trimmed by 0 bases and 4 bases, with 8 bases remaining between them. CDR3 region: CASSLGGGNQPQHF. In nucleotides, the CDR3 is TGCGCCAGCAGCTTGGGGGGAGGGAATCAGCCCCAGCATTTT.

V is TRBV5-8 and J is TRBJ1-6; 7 bases are a match to TRBD1. The CDR3 length is 15 residues. V was clipped by 4 bases and J by 6 bases; unmatched bases: 7. Germline V lookup: CDR1 SGHTS, CDR2 YDEGEE. The CDR3 region is CASSSLAGGNSPLHF. In DNA form, the CDR3 reads TGTGCCAGCAGCAGCTTGGCAGGGGGTAATTCACCCCTCCACTTT.

V gene TRBV7-2 combines with J gene TRBJ1-4; TRBD1 is a possible D gene (6 bases). The CDR3 extends over 16 amino acids. V lost 1 base, J lost 6 bases, and 15 bases lay in between. Per germline, CDR1 SGHTA and CDR2 FQGNSA. Here the CDR3 reads CASSLGTGLRDEKLFF. The CDR3 nucleotides read TGTGCCAGCAGCTTAGGAACAGGGCTCAGGGATGAAAAACTGTTTTTT. Supplemented by reference TRBV7-2 and TRBJ1-4, the full variable domain reads GAGVSQSPSNKVTEKGKDVELRCDPISGHTALYWYRQSLGQGLEFLIYFQGNSAPDKSGLPSDRFSAERTGGSVSTLTIQRTQQEDSAVYLCASSLGTGLRDEKLFFGSGTQLSVL.

As regards this clone: Compared with germline, one end of the junction differs, possibly owing to a read error. The J gene is TRBJ2-3, the V gene TRBV7-2, with D possibly TRBD2 on 6 matching bases. Germline loops: CDR1 SGHTA, CDR2 FQGNSA. The CDR3 runs to 13 residues. The CDR3 DNA is TGTGCCAGCAGGGGAACTAGCAAGGGAGGTTCCCATTTT. This codes for CASRGTSKGGSHF. The variable domain in full, with the rest retrieved from reference TRBV7-2 and TRBJ2-3, is GAGVSQSPSNKVTEKGKDVELRCDPISGHTALYWYRQSLGQGLEFLIYFQGNSAPDKSGLPSDRFSAERTGGSVSTLTIQRTQQEDSAVYLCASRGTSKGGSHFGPGTRLTVL.

The chain recombines TRBV9 with TRBJ1-1, with unresolved D. The CDR3 spans 14 residues. The V and J ends lost 4 bases and 1 base respectively, with 11 bases between them. Per germline, CDR1 SGDLS and CDR2 YYNGEE. CDR3 in DNA: TGTGCCAGCAGCCCATACGAACAGAACACTGAAGCTTTCTTT. This translates into CASSPYEQNTEAFF.

The chain employs TRBV28 and TRBJ1-4; 7 bases are shared with TRBD1. Germline V lookup: CDR1 MDHEN, CDR2 SYDVKM. Trimming cost V 7 bases and J 6 bases; bases outside gene matches: 8. The CDR3 loop spans 14 amino acids. The CDR3 sequence is CASTKRRGHEKLFF. CDR3 in DNA: TGTGCCAGCACTAAGCGTAGGGGGCATGAAAAACTGTTTTTT.